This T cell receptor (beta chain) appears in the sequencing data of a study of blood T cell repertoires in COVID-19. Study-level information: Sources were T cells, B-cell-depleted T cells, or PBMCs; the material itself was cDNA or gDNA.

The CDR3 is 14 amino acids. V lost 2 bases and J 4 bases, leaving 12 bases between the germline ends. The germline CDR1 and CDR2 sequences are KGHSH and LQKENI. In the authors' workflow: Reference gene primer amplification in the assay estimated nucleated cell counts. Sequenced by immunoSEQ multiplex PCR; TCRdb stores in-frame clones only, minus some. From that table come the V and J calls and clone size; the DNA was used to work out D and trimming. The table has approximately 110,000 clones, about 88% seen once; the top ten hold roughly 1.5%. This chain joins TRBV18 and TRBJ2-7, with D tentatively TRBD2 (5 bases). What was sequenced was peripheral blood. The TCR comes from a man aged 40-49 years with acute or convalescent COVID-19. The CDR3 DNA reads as TGTGCCAGCTCACCAGGTCACCGGGGTTACGAGCAGTACTTC. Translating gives CASSPGHRGYEQYF.